These 30 T cell receptor beta chains originate from one sample sequenced in a study of blood T cell repertoires in COVID-19. The protocol was immunoSEQ multiplex PCR, while the TCRdb copy is restricted to in-frame clones and leaves out a portion. This sample carries approximately 80,000 clones, about nine tenths of them seen once, and the ten largest clones take roughly 45%. Sequenced material: peripheral blood. Source of these receptors: a human donor in a cohort sampled during active COVID-19.

The gene calls are TRBV9 and TRBJ1-1; the match to TRBD1 covers 8 bases. The germline CDR1 and CDR2 sequences are SGDLS and YYNGEE. This CDR3 comprises 17 residues. V trimming: 0 bases; J trimming: 0 bases; junction bases outside the gene matches: 7. CDR3 nucleotides: TGTGCCAGCAGCGTAGCGGGAGGACAGGGTATGAACACTGAAGCTTTCTTT. It encodes CASSVAGGQGMNTEAFF. The variable domain in full, completed from reference TRBV9 and TRBJ1-1, reads DSGVTQTPKHLITATGQRVTLRCSPRSGDLSVYWYQQSLDQGLQFLIQYYNGEERAKGNILERFSAQQFPDLHSELNLSSLELGDSALYFCASSVAGGQGMNTEAFFGQGTRLTVV.

The chain employs TRBV2 and TRBJ2-5; D is possibly TRBD1 (7 bases). This CDR3 comprises 18 residues. V gave up 0 bases and J gave up 2 bases, with 19 bases separating them. The germline V gene encodes CDR1 SNHLY and CDR2 FYNNEI. DNA for the CDR3: TGTGCCAGCAGTGAAGCCAGCGGCCCAGGGGGGCGACAAGAGACCCAGTACTTC. This codes for CASSEASGPGGRQETQYF.

This chain links TRBV9 with TRBJ2-5; TRBD2 agrees at 12 bases. The trim removed 0 bases at V and 2 bases at J, leaving 8 bases unmatched. In germline, CDR1 is SGDLS, CDR2 YYNGEE. This CDR3 is built from 18 residues. CDR3 sequence (DNA): TGTGCCAGCAGCGTAGTCTCTAGCGGGAGGGGCGATCAAGAGACCCAGTACTTC. Protein product: CASSVVSSGRGDQETQYF.

The gene calls are TRBV11-3 and TRBJ2-1; 8 bases are shared with TRBD1. Germline lookup yields CDR1 SGHNT and CDR2 YENEEA. The CDR3 loop spans 15 amino acids. V was clipped by 2 bases and J by 7 bases; unmatched bases: 7. The CDR3: CASSLLSGQGNEQFF. CDR3 nucleotides: TGTGCCAGCAGCTTATTGTCTGGACAGGGTAATGAGCAGTTCTTC.

This chain joins TRBV11-2 and TRBJ2-1; D might be TRBD1 (6 bases). Deletions cut 5 bases from V and 15 bases from J, with 23 bases between. The germline V gene has CDR1 SGHAT and CDR2 FQNNGV. The CDR3 totals 14 residues. CDR3: CASSPPAGYGTRFF. For the CDR3, the DNA is TGTGCCAGCAGCCCCCCCGCAGGGTACGGGACACGGTTCTTC.

The table lists this clone with a few counts. The V call is TRBV5-5, the J call TRBJ2-1, with TRBD2 matching 11 bases. This CDR3 is 15 amino acids long. V was pared by 4 bases and J by 6 bases, with 6 bases of the junction left unmatched. CDR1 and CDR2 from the germline V gene are SGHKS and YYEKEE (reference sequence). Here the CDR3 reads CASSQTSGIVNEQFF. For the CDR3, the DNA is TGTGCCAGCAGCCAGACTAGCGGGATTGTCAATGAGCAGTTCTTC.

This clone was seen once. This chain uses TRBV19 with TRBJ1-5; TRBD1 matches at 7 bases. Germline V gene lookup returns CDR1 LNHDA and CDR2 SQIVND (reference sequence). CDR3 size: 18 residues. The J segment lost 5 bases and the V segment lost 2 bases, leaving 15 bases of the junction unmatched. The CDR3 coding sequence is TGTGCCAGTAGTATAAGTAAAATTCAGGGGGTCAGGGATCAGCCCCAGCATTTT. Amino acid sequence: CASSISKIQGVRDQPQHF.

This chain links TRBV6-2 or TRBV6-3 with TRBJ2-7, with 9 bases matching TRBD1. V lost 2 bases to trimming and J lost 4 bases; unmatched junction nucleotides: 6. This CDR3 is 15 amino acids long. CDR1 is MNHEY and CDR2 is SVGEGT in the germline V gene. In DNA, the CDR3 is TGTGCCAGCAGTTACAAACAGGGGGCCTTTTACGAGCAGTACTTC. It codes for CASSYKQGAFYEQYF.

The chain carries TRBV2 and TRBJ2-7; 7 positions match TRBD1. CDR1 and CDR2 (germline): SNHLY, FYNNEI. J was trimmed by 1 base and V by 6 bases; bases with no gene match: 9. The CDR3 has 15 amino acids. The CDR3, as DNA: TGTGCCAGCAGAGAGACAGGGTTTTTTTCCTACGAGCAGTACTTC. Translating it yields CASRETGFFSYEQYF.

The table lists this clone with a count of one. As DNA, the CDR3 is TGTGCCAGCAGCAACCGGGACAGGGGGACAGATACGCAGTATTTT. Translating gives CASSNRDRGTDTQYF. The chain couples TRBV5-4 to TRBJ2-3, with TRBD1 matching over 11 bases. V dropped 4 bases and J dropped 3; count of bases not matched to a gene: 4. The CDR3 is made up of 15 amino acids. From germline, CDR1 is SGHNT and CDR2 YYREEE (reference sequence).

Turning to this clone: Mismatch with germline at one junction end may stem from a read error. The rearrangement joins TRBV6-5 to TRBJ1-6, with D hard to call. Germline V gene data show CDR1 as MNHEY and CDR2 as SVGAGI. The CDR3 length is 16 residues. The CDR3 is CASSNSQTRYNSPLHF. CDR3 DNA: TGTGCCAGCAGTAACTCTCAAACTCGTTATAATTCACCCCTCCACTTT.

The chain links TRBV11-3 to TRBJ2-7; the match to TRBD1 covers 7 bases. Per the germline V gene, CDR1 is SGHNT and CDR2 is YENEEA. The CDR3 sequence is 18 residues long. V lost 5 bases, J lost 0 bases, and 16 bases stayed unmatched. CDR3: CASSPRGRYRGLSYEQYF. The CDR3 region has the DNA TGTGCCAGCAGCCCCCGTGGACGGTACAGGGGCCTCTCCTACGAGCAGTACTTC.

The CDR3 loop is CASSPLLVGTDTQYF. DNA for the CDR3: TGCGCCAGCAGCCCCCTACTAGTAGGCACAGATACGCAGTATTTT. The chain combines TRBV4-3 with TRBJ2-3, with D possibly TRBD2 on 5 matching bases. The length of the CDR3 is 15 residues. Trimming pared 4 bases from V and 1 base from J, leaving 12 bases between. CDR1 is LGHNA and CDR2 is YSLEER in the germline V gene.

This clone came up a few times. The rearrangement joins TRBV2 to TRBJ2-2; D is possibly TRBD2 (5 bases). Germline lookup yields CDR1 SNHLY and CDR2 FYNNEI. V was pared by 2 bases and J by 4 bases, with 11 bases between. The CDR3 covers 15 residues. Written as DNA, the CDR3 is TGTGCCAGCAGTGAAAGTCCGGGGTTCACCGGGGAGCTGTTTTTT. Translated, it gives CASSESPGFTGELFF.

This chain links TRBV2 with TRBJ2-7, with TRBD1 as a possible D gene (5 bases). The CDR3 runs to 15 residues. Germline CDR1 is SNHLY and CDR2 is FYNNEI. Deletions cut 6 bases from V and 2 bases from J, with 17 bases between. For the CDR3, the DNA is TGTGCCAGCAGGAAAAGCGCCAGGGCCCCCTACGAGCAGTACTTC. This translates into CASRKSARAPYEQYF. Combining the CDR3 with reference TRBV2 and TRBJ2-7 gives the whole variable domain EPEVTQTPSHQVTQMGQEVILRCVPISNHLYFYWYRQILGQKVEFLVSFYNNEISEKSEIFDDQFSVERPDGSNFTLKIRSTKLEDSAMYFCASRKSARAPYEQYFGPGTRLTVT.

The V and J genes are TRBV7-2 and TRBJ1-2; 8 nucleotides agree with TRBD1. This CDR3 comprises 15 residues. Germline trimming cut 5 bases from V and 2 bases from J; bases unmatched to any gene: 7. CDR1 and CDR2 (germline): SGHTA, FQGNSA. CDR3 sequence reads: CASSPYRGGNYGYTF. The CDR3 DNA follows: TGTGCCAGCAGCCCCTACAGGGGGGGAAACTATGGCTACACCTTC.

The chain couples TRBV9 to TRBJ2-1, with 13 nucleotides matching TRBD2. Germline V gene lookup returns CDR1 SGDLS and CDR2 YYNGEE. The CDR3 is 16 residues long. The V and J ends lost 0 bases and 9 bases, in that order; junction bases with no gene match: 6. DNA of the CDR3: TGTGCCAGCAGCGTAGCCGGGACTAGCGGGGTTAGTGAGCAGTTCTTC. Translated: CASSVAGTSGVSEQFF.

The chain carries TRBV24-1 and TRBJ2-2, with 8 bases fitting TRBD1. CDR1 is KGHDR, CDR2 SFDVKD, per germline. This CDR3 is 17 amino acids long. Unmatched junction bases numbered 10, after V lost 3 bases and J lost 5 bases. The CDR3 here is CATSDPDRGSFTGELFF. CDR3 DNA sequence: TGTGCCACCAGTGATCCCGACAGGGGTTCTTTTACCGGGGAGCTGTTTTTT.

J is TRBJ1-6 and V is TRBV18; D is possibly TRBD1 (5 bases). The CDR3 is 16 amino acids. Germline V CDR1 and CDR2: KGHSH, LQKENI. The germline V and J ends were trimmed by 3 bases and 5 bases, with 14 bases remaining between them. CDR3 amino acids: CASSPSGSNDNSPLHF. The DNA of the CDR3 is TGTGCCAGCTCACCCTCAGGGTCGAACGATAATTCACCCCTCCACTTT.

The CDR3 DNA reads TGTGCCAGCAGTGAAGTGCAGGGGGACGAGCAGTACTTC. Residues: CASSEVQGDEQYF. This sequence joins TRBV6-1 and TRBJ2-7; 7 bases align to TRBD1. Trimming took 1 base from V and 5 from J; bases not matched to a gene: 2. This CDR3 is 13 amino acids long. From germline, CDR1 is MNHNS and CDR2 SASEGT.

This clone was seen a single time. The chain is built from TRBV28 and TRBJ2-7; 11 positions match TRBD2. With V trimmed by 2 bases and J by 2 bases, 8 bases remained unmatched. The CDR3 length is 17 residues. The germline V gene encodes CDR1 MDHEN and CDR2 SYDVKM. The CDR3 reads CASSLLDLAGGTYEQYF. The CDR3 region has the DNA TGTGCCAGCAGTTTACTGGATCTAGCGGGGGGAACCTACGAGCAGTACTTC.

This sequence joins TRBV4-3 and TRBJ1-5, with D possibly being TRBD1 (5 bases). In germline, CDR1 is LGHNA, CDR2 YSLEER. The CDR3 extends over 15 amino acids. Trimming cost V 3 bases and J 2 bases, with 11 bases left between them. CDR3 nucleotide sequence: TGCGCCAGCAGCCACCGGGTAGGGGGCAATCAGCCCCAGCATTTT. Amino acid sequence: CASSHRVGGNQPQHF.

This rearrangement joins TRBV11-2 to TRBJ1-1; D not certain. V gave up 5 bases and J gave up 4 bases, with 14 bases separating them. The CDR3 totals 14 residues. Germline V gene data show CDR1 as SGHAT and CDR2 as FQNNGV. CDR3 nucleotide sequence: TGTGCCAGCAGCAGAATTGGAGGGAGCACTGAAGCTTTCTTT. Residues: CASSRIGGSTEAFF.

The V and J genes are TRBV30 and TRBJ2-1, with D perhaps TRBD2 (7 bases). This CDR3 has 14 residues. The ends were cut back, 0 bases at V and 6 bases at J, with 12 bases in the middle. Germline values: CDR1 GTSNPN, CDR2 SVGIG (reference sequence). The DNA of the CDR3 is TGTGCCTGGAGTGTAGGGGGGGGACGCAATGAGCAGTTCTTC. This encodes CAWSVGGGRNEQFF.

The chain uses TRBV5-5 and TRBJ1-1; D is unclear. CDR3 size: 16 residues. Germline V gene lookup returns CDR1 SGHKS and CDR2 YYEKEE (reference sequence). Trimming left V 7 bases short and J 9 bases short, with 28 bases between. This CDR3 is CASALSPSAQERKAFF. CDR3 bases: TGTGCCAGCGCCCTCTCCCCCTCGGCTCAGGAAAGGAAAGCTTTCTTT.

This rearrangement joins TRBV30 to TRBJ1-2; TRBD1 might be the D (6 bases). The CDR3 has 14 amino acids. V was clipped by 5 bases and J by 2 bases, with 15 bases between them. Germline CDR1 and CDR2: GTSNPN and SVGIG (reference sequence). CDR3 in amino acids: CAWARMDSNYGYTF. The CDR3 DNA reads as TGTGCCTGGGCCCGAATGGACAGCAACTATGGCTACACCTTC. The full variable domain, with the rest looked up from reference TRBV30 and TRBJ1-2, is SQTIHQWPATLVQPVGSPLSLECTVEGTSNPNLYWYRQAAGRGLQLLFYSVGIGQISSEVPQNLSASRPQDRQFILSSKKLLLSDSGFYLCAWARMDSNYGYTFGSGTRLTVV.

The CDR3 DNA is TGTGCCAGTAGTACTCCGGGACAGGGGAGAACAGATACGCAGTATTTT. Encoded protein: CASSTPGQGRTDTQYF. The chain joins TRBV19 to TRBJ2-3; 10 bases match TRBD1. V lost 4 bases to trimming and J lost 3 bases; unmatched junction nucleotides: 7. Germline V lookup: CDR1 LNHDA, CDR2 SQIVND (reference sequence). This CDR3 has 16 residues.

V is TRBV6-5 and J is TRBJ2-5; 7 nucleotides align to TRBD2. J gave up 1 base and V 8 bases, and 4 bases lay outside the gene matches. This CDR3 is built from 13 residues. CDR1 is MNHEY, CDR2 SVGAGI, per germline. CDR3 sequence (DNA): TGTGCCAGCCTGAGCGGGATCCAAGAGACCCAGTACTTC. Translated: CASLSGIQETQYF.

V usage is TRBV6-2 or TRBV6-3 and J usage is TRBJ2-3; D gene uncertain. V dropped 4 bases and J dropped 2 bases, with 4 bases sitting between them. Looked up from germline, CDR1 is MNHEY and CDR2 is SVGEGT. This CDR3 comprises 12 residues. DNA for the CDR3: TGTGCCAGCAGTTTAGACACAGATACGCAGTATTTT. As protein: CASSLDTDTQYF.

The chain employs TRBV2 and TRBJ2-2; perhaps TRBD2 as D (5 bases). V lost 8 bases and J 2 bases, leaving 12 bases between the germline ends. The CDR3 spans 14 residues. Per the germline V gene, CDR1 is SNHLY and CDR2 is FYNNEI. CDR3 bases: TGTGCCAGCGGGAGCGGATTTAACACCGGGGAGCTGTTTTTT. Its protein product is CASGSGFNTGELFF.